What follows describes a single T cell receptor (beta chain). Trimming cost V 2 bases and J 2 bases, with 7 bases left between them. The CDR3 covers 14 residues. From germline, CDR1 is SGHVS and CDR2 FQNEAQ. TCRdb's table, derived via immunoSEQ multiplex PCR, lists solely in-frame clones and lacks some. Of 150,000 or so clones listed, under 90% were seen once; the top ten hold about 8.6%. The sample originates from a study of blood T cell repertoires in COVID-19. Input material: PBMCs or T cells enriched from blood (not recorded which). The chain couples TRBV7-8 to TRBJ1-3; the D gene is possibly TRBD1 (5 bases). The receptor was derived from a woman aged 50 to 60 who had recovered from COVID-19. This CDR3 reads CASSLPGAGNTIYF. In DNA form, the CDR3 reads TGTGCCAGCAGCTTACCGGGGGCTGGAAACACCATATATTTT.